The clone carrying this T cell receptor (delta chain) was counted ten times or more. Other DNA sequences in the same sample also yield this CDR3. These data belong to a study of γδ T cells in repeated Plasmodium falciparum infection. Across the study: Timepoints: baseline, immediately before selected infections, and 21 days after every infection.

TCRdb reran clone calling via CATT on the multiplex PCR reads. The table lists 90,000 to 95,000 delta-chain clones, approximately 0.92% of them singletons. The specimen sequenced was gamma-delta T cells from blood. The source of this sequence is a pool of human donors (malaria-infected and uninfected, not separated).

CDR3 amino acids: CALGAPSLLLGDTRFPSTDKLIF. CDR3 nucleotide sequence: TGTGCTCTTGGGGCACCATCACTTTTACTGGGGGATACGCGATTCCCTTCCACCGATAAACTCATCTTT. V and J are TRDV1 and TRDJ1, with TRDD3 matching 13 bases. The CDR3 has 23 amino acids. Germline V CDR1 and CDR2: TSWWSYY, QGS. V dropped 4 bases and J dropped 1; count of bases not matched to a gene: 24.